A single T cell receptor (beta chain) is shown here with its context. The antigen is unknown. 60 Vbeta and 13 Jbeta primers were used in PCR. This table comes from immunoSEQ multiplex PCR, and its TCRdb copy is limited to in-frame clones, with some not included. The data contain fewer than 80,000 clones, roughly 80% of them singletons. The sample originates from a study of cytomegalovirus exposure and HLA in healthy donors. Study-wide points: Using a false discovery rate of 0.05, a later analysis showed that approximately 17,000 TCR beta sequences were associated with HLA alleles. A reported reduction in N-insertions relative to the approximately 690-donor mean was seen in an Asian-associated ancestry cluster in a later analysis. V- and J-gene trimming in TCR beta was tied to a missense DCLRE1C variant by an analysis performed later. A later analysis found common viral pathogens apparently linked to several of the most significant clusters.

The sequence came from a woman in her thirties or forties in good health and CMV-seropositive. Material: PBMCs.

CDR3 residues: CASSKEGQGQKRSYEQYF. The CDR3 DNA follows: TGTGCCAGCAGCAAAGAGGGACAGGGTCAGAAGAGGTCCTACGAGCAGTACTTC. The rearrangement links TRBV21-1 to TRBJ2-7; TRBD1 is the table's D call, not checked against the DNA. TRBV21-1 is recorded as a pseudogene. The CDR3 sequence is 18 residues long.